This T cell receptor (beta chain) stems from a study of blood T cells in healthy people across ages. Study-wide results and caveats: Diversity figures based on one million T cells were deemed too low. Long-lived donors had more naive CD4+ cells and higher diversity than aged donors.

The donors, all healthy, were Caucasians living in Russia, aged 6 to 90. V gave up 0 bases and J gave up 2 bases; unmatched junction bases: 2. The CDR3 loop spans 16 amino acids. Germline V gene data show CDR1 as SGHKS and CDR2 as YYEKEE (reference sequence). The table lists this clonotype with a few counts. Its specificity is not known. The use of a sample-barcoded 5' primer and a J-beta primer mix characterized a second PCR of roughly 6 to 12 cycles. Every sample gave at least 3 million paired-end reads containing CDR3. TCRdb processed the 5' RACE reads anew with MiXCR; each CDR3 protein has one entry. The sample gives over a million distinct CDR3 sequences, 40% to 50% of which show up once; over 15% is in the top ten.

Sequenced material: blood. This chain links TRBV5-5 with TRBJ2-6; 7 bases match TRBD2. This clonotype was sampled from a woman aged 55-75 years in good health. The chain's CDR3 is CASSLASGTGANVLTF. For the CDR3, the DNA is TGTGCCAGCAGCTTGGCAAGCGGGACTGGGGCCAACGTCCTGACTTTC.